The rows below give T cell receptor beta chains drawn from one sample of a study of shared clonotypes between healthy human individuals. Method: immunoSEQ multiplex PCR; TCRdb's copy keeps in-frame clones and lacks some. The sample holds about 800,000 clones; around 96% are singletons and the top ten take around 0.25%. The sequencing sample was made of naive CD8+ T cells sorted from blood. The receptors come from a man aged 25 to 45 in good health. Each CDR3 is given with its conserved first and last residue. The order of the fields is V gene, J gene, D gene, clone size, CDR3 DNA, CDR3 protein. The D gene is left open where the match is weak. Size values are once, few and many counts, or a class for expanded clones, and some rows have none.

v_gene: TRBV10-3; j_gene: TRBJ2-3; d_gene: TRBD2; abundance: -; CDR3nt: TGTGCCATCAGTGACCCGACTAGCGGGAGTGTAGCAGATACGCAGTATTTT; CDR3aa: CAISDPTSGSVADTQYF
v_gene: TRBV6-4; j_gene: TRBJ2-1; d_gene: TRBD2; abundance: -; CDR3nt: TGTGCCAGCAGTGACTCGGTATCGGGAGGGCCCTACAATGAGCAGTTCTTC; CDR3aa: CASSDSVSGGPYNEQFF
v_gene: TRBV12-5; j_gene: TRBJ1-1; d_gene: -; abundance: -; CDR3nt: TGTGCTAGTGGTTCGGACGTAGCACGCATGAACACTGAAGCTTTCTTT; CDR3aa: CASGSDVARMNTEAFF
v_gene: TRBV5-4; j_gene: TRBJ1-3; d_gene: -; abundance: -; CDR3nt: TGTGCCAGCAGCTTGTGGGCAGGGGAAGGAAACACCATATATTTT; CDR3aa: CASSLWAGEGNTIYF
v_gene: TRBV6-6; j_gene: TRBJ2-1; d_gene: -; abundance: few; CDR3nt: TGTGCCAGCAGTTACCCGGTGGCAGAGAATGAGCAGTTCTTC; CDR3aa: CASSYPVAENEQFF
v_gene: TRBV7-9; j_gene: TRBJ2-5; d_gene: -; abundance: -; CDR3nt: TGTGCCAGCAGCCTCCGGGGCCACCAAGAGACCCAGTACTTC; CDR3aa: CASSLRGHQETQYF
v_gene: TRBV19; j_gene: TRBJ1-5; d_gene: TRBD1; abundance: once; CDR3nt: TGTGCCAGTAGACCAACAGGGGGAAATCAGCCCCAGCATTTT; CDR3aa: CASRPTGGNQPQHF
v_gene: TRBV9; j_gene: TRBJ2-7; d_gene: -; abundance: -; CDR3nt: TGTGCCAGCAGTGACGAATACGAGCAGTACTTC; CDR3aa: CASSDEYEQYF
v_gene: TRBV27; j_gene: TRBJ2-3; d_gene: -; abundance: -; CDR3nt: TGTGCCAGCAGTTTTTCTGTCACAGATACGCAGTATTTT; CDR3aa: CASSFSVTDTQYF
v_gene: TRBV7-9; j_gene: TRBJ2-2; d_gene: -; abundance: -; CDR3nt: TGTGCCAGCACCCTGACCGGGGAGCTGTTTTTT; CDR3aa: CASTLTGELFF
v_gene: TRBV11-2; j_gene: TRBJ2-7; d_gene: -; abundance: -; CDR3nt: TGTGCCAGCAGCTTAGATCCCAGCGTCTACGAGCAGTACTTC; CDR3aa: CASSLDPSVYEQYF
v_gene: TRBV13; j_gene: TRBJ2-5; d_gene: -; abundance: -; CDR3nt: TGTGCCAGCAGCTTCCAAGAGACCCAGTACTTC; CDR3aa: CASSFQETQYF
v_gene: TRBV10-2; j_gene: TRBJ2-5; d_gene: -; abundance: -; CDR3nt: TGCGCCAGCAGTGTATTAGGCACAGGGGAGACCCAGTACTTC; CDR3aa: CASSVLGTGETQYF
v_gene: TRBV7-9; j_gene: TRBJ2-7; d_gene: TRBD2; abundance: -; CDR3nt: TGTGCCAGCAGTTCCGAGGGGACTAGCGGCTACGAGCAGTACTTC; CDR3aa: CASSSEGTSGYEQYF
v_gene: TRBV7-6; j_gene: TRBJ2-7; d_gene: -; abundance: -; CDR3nt: TGTGCCAGCACTCCGGGGGCAGGGGGGTTTGGCGAGCAGTACTTC; CDR3aa: CASTPGAGGFGEQYF
v_gene: TRBV28; j_gene: TRBJ1-1; d_gene: -; abundance: -; CDR3nt: TGTGCCAGCACCGTATGGGAGGAGGAAACGGTTGCTTTCTTT; CDR3aa: CASTVWEEETVAFF
v_gene: TRBV11-3; j_gene: TRBJ2-3; d_gene: -; abundance: -; CDR3nt: TGTGCCAGCAGCTTAGGACATTGGGAGAGCACAGATACGCAGTATTTT; CDR3aa: CASSLGHWESTDTQYF
v_gene: TRBV27; j_gene: TRBJ1-5; d_gene: -; abundance: -; CDR3nt: TGTGCCAGTAGAACCACGGGAAATCAGCCCCAGCATTTT; CDR3aa: CASRTTGNQPQHF
v_gene: TRBV2; j_gene: TRBJ1-2; d_gene: -; abundance: -; CDR3nt: TGTGCCAGCAGTGAAGCTATCGTGGAGATGAACTATGGCTACACCTTC; CDR3aa: CASSEAIVEMNYGYTF
v_gene: TRBV5-5; j_gene: TRBJ2-4; d_gene: TRBD1; abundance: -; CDR3nt: TGTGCCAGCAGCCCAACAGGGACAGGGAAAAACATTCAGTACTTC; CDR3aa: CASSPTGTGKNIQYF
v_gene: TRBV27; j_gene: TRBJ2-1; d_gene: -; abundance: -; CDR3nt: TGTGCCAGCAGTTTTTCCGGGGCCAACAATGAGCAGTTCTTC; CDR3aa: CASSFSGANNEQFF
v_gene: TRBV7-9; j_gene: TRBJ1-5; d_gene: -; abundance: -; CDR3nt: TGTGCCAGCAGCTGGATAAATCAGCCCCAGCATTTT; CDR3aa: CASSWINQPQHF
v_gene: TRBV27; j_gene: TRBJ2-1; d_gene: -; abundance: -; CDR3nt: TGTGCCAGCAGTTTCGGGAGCTACAATGAGCAGTTCTTC; CDR3aa: CASSFGSYNEQFF
v_gene: TRBV6-1; j_gene: TRBJ2-6; d_gene: -; abundance: -; CDR3nt: TGTGCCAGCCCGGAAGATTTTGGGGCCAACGTCCTGACTTTC; CDR3aa: CASPEDFGANVLTF
v_gene: TRBV27; j_gene: TRBJ2-3; d_gene: -; abundance: -; CDR3nt: TGTGCCAGCAGTTTGGGAGATACGCAGTATTTT; CDR3aa: CASSLGDTQYF
v_gene: TRBV27; j_gene: TRBJ2-1; d_gene: -; abundance: -; CDR3nt: TGTGCCAGCAGTTTAGGGCCGGGGGACCGCCCGTTCTTC; CDR3aa: CASSLGPGDRPFF
v_gene: TRBV29-1; j_gene: TRBJ2-5; d_gene: -; abundance: -; CDR3nt: TGCAGCGTTGAATCTGTTTGGGTTGAGGAGACCCAGTACTTC; CDR3aa: CSVESVWVEETQYF
v_gene: TRBV13; j_gene: TRBJ2-7; d_gene: -; abundance: -; CDR3nt: TGTGCCAGCAGCTTAGGTGGACCCCTGGAGCAGTACTTC; CDR3aa: CASSLGGPLEQYF
v_gene: TRBV29-1; j_gene: TRBJ2-2; d_gene: TRBD2; abundance: -; CDR3nt: TGCAGCGTTGGCCTAGCGGGAGAGGGGACCGGGGAGCTGTTTTTT; CDR3aa: CSVGLAGEGTGELFF
v_gene: TRBV6-1; j_gene: TRBJ1-1; d_gene: -; abundance: -; CDR3nt: TGTGCCAGCAGTGAAGAACCGGGGGCGAGCACTGAAGCTTTCTTT; CDR3aa: CASSEEPGASTEAFF
v_gene: TRBV7-9; j_gene: TRBJ2-1; d_gene: TRBD1; abundance: -; CDR3nt: TGTGCCAGCAGCTTAGACGGGACAGGGCAGTTCTTC; CDR3aa: CASSLDGTGQFF
v_gene: TRBV14; j_gene: TRBJ1-1; d_gene: TRBD1; abundance: -; CDR3nt: TGTGCCAGCAGCCCCACGGACAGGCTGCGAACTGAAGCTTTCTTT; CDR3aa: CASSPTDRLRTEAFF
v_gene: TRBV15; j_gene: TRBJ2-3; d_gene: -; abundance: -; CDR3nt: TGTGCCACCAGCCTAAGAGCAGGGTATACAGATACGCAGTATTTT; CDR3aa: CATSLRAGYTDTQYF
v_gene: TRBV5-1; j_gene: TRBJ1-5; d_gene: -; abundance: -; CDR3nt: TGCGCCAGCAGTTCAGACGGCGATAGCAATCAGCCCCAGCATTTT; CDR3aa: CASSSDGDSNQPQHF
v_gene: TRBV4-3; j_gene: TRBJ2-3; d_gene: TRBD2; abundance: -; CDR3nt: TGCGCCAGCAGCCAAACCGGGACTAGCGGCGATACGCAGTATTTT; CDR3aa: CASSQTGTSGDTQYF
v_gene: TRBV6-5; j_gene: TRBJ1-3; d_gene: -; abundance: -; CDR3nt: TGTGCCAGCAGTGACTCTGGAAACACCATATATTTT; CDR3aa: CASSDSGNTIYF
v_gene: TRBV7-9; j_gene: TRBJ2-1; d_gene: -; abundance: -; CDR3nt: TGTGCCAGCAGCTTCCCCCCCCGGGATGGGAGCAGGAATGAGCAGTTCTTC; CDR3aa: CASSFPPRDGSRNEQFF
v_gene: TRBV27; j_gene: TRBJ2-5; d_gene: -; abundance: -; CDR3nt: TGTGCCAGCAGCGCCCAAAATAGCCAAGAGACCCAGTACTTC; CDR3aa: CASSAQNSQETQYF
v_gene: TRBV6-4; j_gene: TRBJ1-2; d_gene: -; abundance: -; CDR3nt: TGTGCCAGCAGTGACACACCCTTCGGGACCTTCTATGGCTACACCTTC; CDR3aa: CASSDTPFGTFYGYTF
v_gene: TRBV13; j_gene: TRBJ1-2; d_gene: TRBD1; abundance: -; CDR3nt: TGTGCCAGCAGCCTCCCGGGACAGGGAACCCCTTACACCTTC; CDR3aa: CASSLPGQGTPYTF
v_gene: TRBV6-5; j_gene: TRBJ2-2; d_gene: -; abundance: -; CDR3nt: TGTGCCAGCAGAAACACCGGGGAGCTGTTTTTT; CDR3aa: CASRNTGELFF
v_gene: TRBV29-1; j_gene: TRBJ2-2; d_gene: -; abundance: -; CDR3nt: TGCAGCGTTGAAGGGGGGCTAGCGGACACCGGGGAGCTGTTTTTT; CDR3aa: CSVEGGLADTGELFF
v_gene: TRBV10-3; j_gene: TRBJ2-2; d_gene: -; abundance: -; CDR3nt: TGTGCCATCAGTACAGTCCTGTCCACCGGGGAGCTGTTTTTT; CDR3aa: CAISTVLSTGELFF
v_gene: TRBV7-9; j_gene: TRBJ2-7; d_gene: -; abundance: few; CDR3nt: TGTGCCAGCAGCACCATATACGAGCAGTACTTC; CDR3aa: CASSTIYEQYF
v_gene: TRBV19; j_gene: TRBJ2-5; d_gene: TRBD2; abundance: once; CDR3nt: TGTGCCAGTAGTATAGTGTCCGGGACTAGCGGAGAGACCCAGTACTTC; CDR3aa: CASSIVSGTSGETQYF
v_gene: TRBV6-6; j_gene: TRBJ1-5; d_gene: -; abundance: -; CDR3nt: TGTGCCAGCAGTCCAAGACAGGTGAGTCAGCCCCAGCATTTT; CDR3aa: CASSPRQVSQPQHF
v_gene: TRBV7-8; j_gene: TRBJ2-5; d_gene: -; abundance: -; CDR3nt: TGTGCCAGCAGCTTGCTGGGTCAGGGTGGAGAGACCCAGTACTTC; CDR3aa: CASSLLGQGGETQYF
v_gene: TRBV18; j_gene: TRBJ2-7; d_gene: -; abundance: -; CDR3nt: TGTGCCAGCTCACCACGCGGGGCCGCCTACGAGCAGTACTTC; CDR3aa: CASSPRGAAYEQYF
v_gene: TRBV7-9; j_gene: TRBJ2-5; d_gene: -; abundance: -; CDR3nt: TGTGCCAGCAGCTTAGTTTCGGGATTCGGAGAGACCCAGTACTTC; CDR3aa: CASSLVSGFGETQYF
v_gene: TRBV15; j_gene: TRBJ2-7; d_gene: TRBD1; abundance: -; CDR3nt: TGTGCCACCAGCAGTAGAGACAGGGGGGGCGAGCAGTACTTC; CDR3aa: CATSSRDRGGEQYF
v_gene: TRBV4-3; j_gene: TRBJ2-5; d_gene: TRBD2; abundance: -; CDR3nt: TGCGCCAGCAGCCAAGATGGCGGGAGGGTAGAGACCCAGTACTTC; CDR3aa: CASSQDGGRVETQYF
v_gene: TRBV4-2; j_gene: TRBJ2-2; d_gene: -; abundance: few; CDR3nt: TGTGCCAGCAGCCAAGAAGAGGCTAGTTCCGGGGAGCTGTTTTTT; CDR3aa: CASSQEEASSGELFF
v_gene: TRBV6-1; j_gene: TRBJ1-1; d_gene: -; abundance: few; CDR3nt: TGTGCCAGCAGTGAATCGGGTGACGGGATGAACACTGAAGCTTTCTTT; CDR3aa: CASSESGDGMNTEAFF
v_gene: TRBV7-9; j_gene: TRBJ2-1; d_gene: -; abundance: -; CDR3nt: TGTGCCAGCAGCTTATCAACAGTGGCAAATGAGCAGTTCTTC; CDR3aa: CASSLSTVANEQFF
v_gene: TRBV29-1; j_gene: TRBJ2-2; d_gene: -; abundance: -; CDR3nt: TGCAGCGTTGCGCAGGGGGGGACCGGGGAGCTGTTTTTT; CDR3aa: CSVAQGGTGELFF
v_gene: TRBV27; j_gene: TRBJ2-7; d_gene: TRBD1; abundance: few; CDR3nt: TGTGCCAGCAGCACAGCCGGGACAGGGATCTACGAGCAGTACTTC; CDR3aa: CASSTAGTGIYEQYF